The next 24 T cell receptor beta chains were all read from a single sample in a study of blood T cell repertoires in COVID-19. Repertoires were generated with immunoSEQ multiplex PCR, while TCRdb's copy carries only in-frame clones and drops some. The sample consists of under 200,000 clones, roughly 80% of them appearing once. The sample consisted of peripheral blood. These receptors were collected from a woman aged 80 or over with acute or convalescent COVID-19.

This clone counts as medium-sized. The chain employs TRBV28 and TRBJ1-4; D possibly corresponds to TRBD1 (5 bases). The CDR3 has 15 residues. The V and J ends lost 6 bases and 7 bases respectively, with 18 bases between them. Germline V CDR1 and CDR2: MDHEN, SYDVKM. The CDR3 sequence is CASSYRGGRVEKLFF. The DNA for the CDR3 is TGTGCCAGCAGCTATCGGGGGGGAAGGGTTGAAAAACTGTTTTTT.

This chain uses TRBV19 with TRBJ1-2; 10 bases fit TRBD1. This CDR3 contains 14 residues. From germline, CDR1 is LNHDA and CDR2 SQIVND (reference sequence). The ends lost 6 bases at V and 3 bases at J; junction bases unmatched: 4. The chain's CDR3 is CASRVGQGDYGYTF. For the CDR3, the DNA is TGTGCCAGTAGGGTCGGACAGGGGGACTATGGCTACACCTTC.

V usage is TRBV24-1 and J usage is TRBJ1-5; no clear D. The germline V and J ends were trimmed by 4 bases and 5 bases, with 17 bases remaining between them. CDR3 length equals 16 residues. Germline-derived CDR1 and CDR2 are KGHDR and SFDVKD. CDR3 amino acids: CATSDPREAPDQPQHF. CDR3 coding DNA: TGTGCCACCAGTGACCCCCGTGAGGCTCCGGATCAGCCCCAGCATTTT.

The chain joins TRBV23-1 to TRBJ1-5; tentatively, D is TRBD1 (6 bases). TRBV23-1 has ORF status, its function being uncertain. The V end lost 0 bases, the J end lost 5 bases, and 14 bases lay between the germline ends. CDR3 length equals 16 residues. This CDR3 is CASSQSRQGYHQPQHF. CDR3 DNA: TGCGCCAGCAGTCAATCGAGGCAGGGGTACCATCAGCCCCAGCATTTT.

V usage is TRBV30 and J usage is TRBJ2-7; D perhaps matches TRBD1 (5 bases). V was trimmed by 2 bases and J by 5 bases, leaving 10 bases between them. Germline V gives CDR1 GTSNPN, CDR2 SVGIG (reference sequence). The CDR3 has 12 amino acids. This CDR3 is CAWSSRVDEQYF. The CDR3 region has the DNA TGTGCCTGGAGTAGCAGGGTAGACGAGCAGTACTTC.

This rearrangement joins TRBV30 to TRBJ1-1; no firm D call. Germline V gene lookup returns CDR1 GTSNPN and CDR2 SVGIG (reference sequence). Trimming shortened V by 3 bases and J by 1 base, and 15 bases separated the two germline ends. The CDR3 is 15 residues long. The CDR3 DNA is TGTGCCTGGAGGTCGGGGAATATAGGGAACACTGAAGCTTTCTTT. Its protein product is CAWRSGNIGNTEAFF.

CDR3 protein: CASSLFRAGVFRETQYF. The DNA for the CDR3 is TGTGCCAGCAGCTTATTCCGAGCGGGGGTTTTCCGGGAGACCCAGTACTTC. J is TRBJ2-5 and V is TRBV7-2; 8 positions match TRBD2. V was clipped by 2 bases and J by 5 bases; unmatched bases: 13. CDR3 length: 17 amino acids. Germline V gives CDR1 SGHTA, CDR2 FQGNSA.

The chain carries TRBV4-3 and TRBJ2-1; D is perhaps TRBD2 (5 bases). Germline CDR1 and CDR2: LGHNA and YSLEER. With 3 bases removed from V and 6 bases from J, the gap between germline ends came to 9 bases. The CDR3 has 13 amino acids. The CDR3 DNA is TGCGCCAGCAGCCAGGCGCGGGCCAATGAGCAGTTCTTC. Translated: CASSQARANEQFF.

This clone has a handful of counts. The chain uses TRBV15 and TRBJ2-1; weak D call: TRBD2 (6 bases). The germline V gene has CDR1 LNHNV and CDR2 YYDKDF (reference sequence). CDR3 length: 13 amino acids. Trimming took off 1 base at V and 9 bases at J, with 10 bases between the two ends. The DNA for the CDR3 is TGTGCCACCAGCAGAGTTCGGGGAGGTGAGCAGTTCTTC. This translates into CATSRVRGGEQFF.

Written as DNA, the CDR3 is TGTGCCATCGCATCGGACTTCTACAATGAGCAGTTCTTC. It codes for CAIASDFYNEQFF. This sequence joins TRBV10-3 and TRBJ2-1; possible D gene TRBD2, 5 bases. CDR1 ENHRY and CDR2 SYGVKD come from the germline V gene. V shed 8 bases and J shed 3 bases, with 11 bases lying between them. This CDR3 is 13 amino acids long.

The J gene is TRBJ2-5, the V gene TRBV7-2, with D possibly being TRBD1 (5 bases). The V end was cut by 2 bases, the J end by 4 bases, with 11 bases between. Germline V gives CDR1 SGHTA, CDR2 FQGNSA. CDR3 size: 14 residues. This chain's CDR3 is CASSLRQRRETQYF. In DNA form, the CDR3 reads TGTGCCAGCAGCTTACGACAGAGGAGAGAGACCCAGTACTTC.

This chain connects TRBV6-5 to TRBJ1-4; D may be TRBD1 (5 bases). V dropped 5 bases and J dropped 10 bases, with 20 bases sitting between them. This CDR3 comprises 15 residues. The germline gives CDR1 MNHEY, CDR2 SVGAGI. CDR3 in amino acids: CASSHTGQGHGKLFF. The CDR3 DNA sequence: TGTGCCAGCAGTCATACCGGACAAGGGCACGGAAAACTGTTTTTT.

The chain couples TRBV25-1 to TRBJ1-2; TRBD1 matches at 7 bases. Germline CDR1 and CDR2: MGHDK and SYGVNS. V lost 6 bases to trimming and J lost 5 bases; unmatched junction nucleotides: 6. The CDR3 runs to 13 residues. Here the CDR3 DNA reads TGTGCCAGCAGCCCGGGACAGATATATGGCTACACCTTC. Protein product: CASSPGQIYGYTF.

The chain couples TRBV4-2 to TRBJ2-7; TRBD2 aligns across 8 bases. This CDR3 has 16 residues. Germline CDR1 and CDR2: LGHNA and YNFKEQ. After removal of 1 base from V and 4 bases from J, the junction contained 9 bases not matched to a gene. The CDR3 DNA reads TGTGCCAGCAGCCAAGGGGGCGGGGGGAGAACTTACGAGCAGTACTTC. This translates into CASSQGGGGRTYEQYF.

This chain joins TRBV2 and TRBJ2-5, with 10 nucleotides matching TRBD2. The CDR3 runs 15 residues. Germline CDR1 and CDR2: SNHLY and FYNNEI. The ends lost 2 bases at V and 3 bases at J; junction bases unmatched: 3. This CDR3 is CASSELAGAEETQYF. The CDR3 nucleotides are TGTGCCAGCAGTGAACTAGCGGGAGCTGAAGAGACCCAGTACTTC. Supplemented by reference TRBV2 and TRBJ2-5, the full variable domain reads EPEVTQTPSHQVTQMGQEVILRCVPISNHLYFYWYRQILGQKVEFLVSFYNNEISEKSEIFDDQFSVERPDGSNFTLKIRSTKLEDSAMYFCASSELAGAEETQYFGPGTRLLVL.

This rearrangement joins TRBV5-1 to TRBJ1-1; the match to TRBD1 covers 8 bases. This CDR3 has 15 amino acids. In germline, CDR1 is SGHRS, CDR2 YFSETQ. V lost 4 bases and J lost 4; bases outside the gene matches: 9. The CDR3 spells CASSLSTGEGTEAFF. DNA of the CDR3: TGCGCCAGCAGCCTCTCGACAGGGGAGGGCACTGAAGCTTTCTTT.

The chain links TRBV27 to TRBJ1-2; 9 bases are a match to TRBD1. Trimming cost V 6 bases and J 1 base; bases outside gene matches: 3. CDR1 and CDR2 from the germline V gene are MNHEY and SMNVEV (reference sequence). The CDR3 extends over 14 amino acids. CDR3 nucleotide sequence: TGTGCCAGCAGGGGACAGGGCCTTAACTATGGCTACACCTTC. Translation: CASRGQGLNYGYTF.

The rearrangement links TRBV6-1 to TRBJ1-2; no clear D gene. The CDR3 length is 14 residues. Trimming shortened V by 4 bases and J by 2 bases, and 11 bases separated the two germline ends. Germline V gives CDR1 MNHNS, CDR2 SASEGT. The CDR3 region is CASSGRGENYGYTF. As DNA, the CDR3 is TGTGCCAGCAGTGGACGTGGGGAGAACTATGGCTACACCTTC.

J is TRBJ2-7 and V is TRBV12-3 or TRBV12-4, with TRBD1 matching over 9 bases. This CDR3 is 12 amino acids long. With V trimmed by 9 bases and J by 4 bases, 4 bases remained unmatched. CDR3 region: CASRQGGYEQYF. The CDR3 DNA reads as TGTGCCAGTCGACAGGGGGGTTACGAGCAGTACTTC.

The rearrangement joins TRBV7-6 to TRBJ2-2; D uncertain. There are 16 residues in the CDR3. Germline V gives CDR1 SGHVS, CDR2 FNYEAQ. The germline V and J ends were trimmed by 1 base and 5 bases, with 14 bases remaining between them. This CDR3 reads CASSLEVRPGTGELFF. The CDR3 nucleotides read TGTGCCAGCAGCTTAGAGGTTCGGCCGGGTACCGGGGAGCTGTTTTTT.

This chain joins TRBV7-2 and TRBJ2-3, with TRBD1 identical over 9 bases. The length of the CDR3 is 15 residues. Trimming at V came to 5 bases and at J to 4 bases, leaving 7 bases not matched to a gene. From germline, CDR1 is SGHTA and CDR2 FQGNSA. CDR3 DNA: TGTGCCAGCAGCGTCCGGGACAGGGCTTCAGATACGCAGTATTTT. Translating gives CASSVRDRASDTQYF.

The V gene is TRBV12-5, the J gene TRBJ2-1, with 9 bases aligning to TRBD2. Germline V lookup: CDR1 LGHNT, CDR2 FRNRAP. V trimming: 0 bases; J trimming: 3 bases; junction bases outside the gene matches: 12. The length of the CDR3 is 19 residues. CDR3 loop: CASGLVLGSGSVGYNEQFF. DNA for the CDR3: TGTGCTAGTGGTTTGGTACTTGGTAGCGGGAGTGTGGGCTACAATGAGCAGTTCTTC.

Only a few counts were recorded for this clone. This chain links TRBV4-1 with TRBJ2-5; D is perhaps TRBD2 (6 bases). Looked up from germline, CDR1 is MGHRA and CDR2 is YSYEKL. The CDR3 contains 13 residues. Trimming took off 4 bases at V and 4 bases at J, with 10 bases between the two ends. The CDR3 coding sequence is TGCGCCAGCAGCCGACTAGTCGGAGAGACCCAGTACTTC. This translates into CASSRLVGETQYF.

The chain combines TRBV28 with TRBJ2-7; D is undetermined. This CDR3 spans 14 amino acids. Trimming pared 5 bases from V and 6 bases from J, leaving 17 bases between. Per the germline V gene, CDR1 is MDHEN and CDR2 is SYDVKM. This chain's CDR3 is CASSLRPDTGEQYF. CDR3 sequence (DNA): TGTGCCAGCAGTCTACGCCCTGACACCGGCGAGCAGTACTTC.